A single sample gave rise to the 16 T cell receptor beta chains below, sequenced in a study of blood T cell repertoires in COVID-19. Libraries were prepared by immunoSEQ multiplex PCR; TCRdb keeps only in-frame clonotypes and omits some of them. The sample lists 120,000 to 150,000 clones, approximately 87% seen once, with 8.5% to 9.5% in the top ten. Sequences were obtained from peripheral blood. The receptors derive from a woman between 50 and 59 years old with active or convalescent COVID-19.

Here the CDR3 reads CASSLGQGKGTEAFF. In DNA, the CDR3 is TGTGCCAGTAGTCTAGGACAGGGGAAGGGCACTGAAGCTTTCTTT. This chain uses TRBV19 with TRBJ1-1; 9 nucleotides line up with TRBD1. The germline gives CDR1 LNHDA, CDR2 SQIVND (reference sequence). After removal of 5 bases from V and 4 bases from J, the junction contained 8 bases not matched to a gene. The CDR3 is 15 residues long.

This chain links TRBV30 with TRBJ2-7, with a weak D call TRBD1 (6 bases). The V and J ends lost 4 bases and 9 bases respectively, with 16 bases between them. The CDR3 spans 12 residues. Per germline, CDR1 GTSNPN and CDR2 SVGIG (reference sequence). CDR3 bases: TGTGCCTGGATCCAACAGGGATTCGCGCAGTACTTC. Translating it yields CAWIQQGFAQYF.

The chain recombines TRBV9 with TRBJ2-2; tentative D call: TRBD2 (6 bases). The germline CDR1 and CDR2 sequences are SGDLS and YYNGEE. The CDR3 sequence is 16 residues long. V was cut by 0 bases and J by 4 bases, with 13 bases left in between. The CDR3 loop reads CASSVEGTELTGELFF. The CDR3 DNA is TGTGCCAGCAGCGTAGAAGGGACTGAACTCACCGGGGAGCTGTTTTTT.

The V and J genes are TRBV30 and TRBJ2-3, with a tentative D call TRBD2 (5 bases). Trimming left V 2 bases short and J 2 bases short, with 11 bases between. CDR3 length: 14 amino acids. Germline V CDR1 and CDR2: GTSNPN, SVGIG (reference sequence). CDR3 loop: CAWSSGQHTDTQYF. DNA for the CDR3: TGTGCCTGGAGTAGCGGTCAGCACACAGATACGCAGTATTTT.

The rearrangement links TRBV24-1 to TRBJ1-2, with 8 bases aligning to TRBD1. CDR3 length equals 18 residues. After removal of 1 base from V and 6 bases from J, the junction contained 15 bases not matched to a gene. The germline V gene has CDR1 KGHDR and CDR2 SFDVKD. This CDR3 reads CATSDFFSGQGLRDGYTF. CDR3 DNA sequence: TGTGCCACCAGTGATTTTTTCTCCGGACAGGGTTTGAGAGATGGCTACACCTTC.

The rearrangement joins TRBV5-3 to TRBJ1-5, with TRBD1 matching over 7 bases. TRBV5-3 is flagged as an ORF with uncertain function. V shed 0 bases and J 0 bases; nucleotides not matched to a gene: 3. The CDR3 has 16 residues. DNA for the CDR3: TGTGCCAGAAGCTTGGCCGAGGGGGCTAGCAATCAGCCCCAGCATTTT. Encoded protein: CARSLAEGASNQPQHF.

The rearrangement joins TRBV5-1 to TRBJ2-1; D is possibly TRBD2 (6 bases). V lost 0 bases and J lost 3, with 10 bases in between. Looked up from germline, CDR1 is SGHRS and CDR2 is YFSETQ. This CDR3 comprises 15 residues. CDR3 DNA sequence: TGCGCCAGCAGCTTGGTCGGGACTTACTACAATGAGCAGTTCTTC. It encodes CASSLVGTYYNEQFF. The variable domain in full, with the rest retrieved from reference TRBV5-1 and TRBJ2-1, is KAGVTQTPRYLIKTRGQQVTLSCSPISGHRSVSWYQQTPGQGLQFLFEYFSETQRNKGNFPGRFSGRQFSNSRSEMNVSTLELGDSALYLCASSLVGTYYNEQFFGPGTRLTVL.

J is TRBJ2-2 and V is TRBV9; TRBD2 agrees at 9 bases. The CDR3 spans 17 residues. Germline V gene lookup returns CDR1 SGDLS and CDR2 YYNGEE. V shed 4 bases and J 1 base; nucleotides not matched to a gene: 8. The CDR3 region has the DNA TGTGCCAGCAGCCAAGCGACTAGCGGAGGGAACACCGGGGAGCTGTTTTTT. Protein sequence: CASSQATSGGNTGELFF.

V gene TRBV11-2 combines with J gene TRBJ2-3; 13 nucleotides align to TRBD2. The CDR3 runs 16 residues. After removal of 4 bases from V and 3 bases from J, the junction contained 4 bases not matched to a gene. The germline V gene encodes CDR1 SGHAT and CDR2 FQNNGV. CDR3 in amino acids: CASSSGLAGLTDTQYF. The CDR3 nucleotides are TGTGCCAGCAGCTCGGGACTAGCGGGGCTTACAGATACGCAGTATTTT.

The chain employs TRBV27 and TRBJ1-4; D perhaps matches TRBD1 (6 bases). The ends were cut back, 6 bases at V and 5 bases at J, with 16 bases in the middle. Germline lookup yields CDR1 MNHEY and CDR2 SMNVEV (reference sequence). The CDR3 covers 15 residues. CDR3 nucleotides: TGTGCCAGCAGGGAGCGGGGGGGGCGGAATGAAAAACTGTTTTTT. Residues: CASRERGGRNEKLFF. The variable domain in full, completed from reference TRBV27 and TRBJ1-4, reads EAQVTQNPRYLITVTGKKLTVTCSQNMNHEYMSWYRQDPGLGLRQIYYSMNVEVTDKGDVPEGYKVSRKEKRNFPLILESPSPNQTSLYFCASRERGGRNEKLFFGSGTQLSVL.

CDR3 region: CASSFPYTEAFF. CDR3 in DNA: TGTGCCAGCAGTTTTCCGTACACTGAAGCTTTCTTT. J is TRBJ1-1 and V is TRBV12-3 or TRBV12-4; no clear D. V shed 3 bases and J shed 3 bases, with 5 bases lying between them. There are 12 residues in the CDR3.

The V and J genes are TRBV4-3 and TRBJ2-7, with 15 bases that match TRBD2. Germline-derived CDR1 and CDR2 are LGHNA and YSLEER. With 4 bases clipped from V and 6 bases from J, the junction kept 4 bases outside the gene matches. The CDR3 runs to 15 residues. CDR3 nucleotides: TGCGCCAGCAGCCCGGGACTAGCGGGAGGAAGCGAGCAGTACTTC. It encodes CASSPGLAGGSEQYF.

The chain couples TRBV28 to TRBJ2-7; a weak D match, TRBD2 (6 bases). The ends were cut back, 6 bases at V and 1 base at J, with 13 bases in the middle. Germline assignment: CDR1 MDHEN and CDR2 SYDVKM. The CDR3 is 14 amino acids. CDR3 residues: CASRSPGTSYEQYF. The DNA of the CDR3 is TGTGCCAGCAGGTCCCCGGGGACTTCCTACGAGCAGTACTTC. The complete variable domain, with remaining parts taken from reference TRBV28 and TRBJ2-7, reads DVKVTQSSRYLVKRTGEKVFLECVQDMDHENMFWYRQDPGLGLRLIYFSYDVKMKEKGDIPEGYSVSREKKERFSLILESASTNQTSMYLCASRSPGTSYEQYFGPGTRLTVT.

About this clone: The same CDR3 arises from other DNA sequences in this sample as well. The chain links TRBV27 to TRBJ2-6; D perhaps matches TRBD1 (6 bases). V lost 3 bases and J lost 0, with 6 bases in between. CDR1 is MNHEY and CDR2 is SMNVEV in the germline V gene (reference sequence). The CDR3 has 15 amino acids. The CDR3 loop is CASSFRGSGANVLTF. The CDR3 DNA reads TGTGCCAGCAGTTTCAGGGGCTCTGGGGCCAACGTCCTGACTTTC.

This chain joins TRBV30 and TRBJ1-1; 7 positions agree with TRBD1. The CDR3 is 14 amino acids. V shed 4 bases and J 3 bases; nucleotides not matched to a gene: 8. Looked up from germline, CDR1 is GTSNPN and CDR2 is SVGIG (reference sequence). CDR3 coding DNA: TGTGCCTGGACCATGGACGACAGGGACACTGAAGCTTTCTTT. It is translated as CAWTMDDRDTEAFF.

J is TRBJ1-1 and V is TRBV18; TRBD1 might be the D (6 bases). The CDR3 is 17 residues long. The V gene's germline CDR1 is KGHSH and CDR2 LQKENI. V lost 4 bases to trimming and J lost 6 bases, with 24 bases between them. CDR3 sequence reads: CASSLQSGGRMIAEAFF. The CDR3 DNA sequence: TGTGCCAGCTCACTTCAATCCGGGGGGCGTATGATCGCTGAAGCTTTCTTT.